This is a list of T cell receptor beta chains from one sample in a study of blood T cell repertoires in COVID-19. Produced via immunoSEQ multiplex PCR; TCRdb's table is partial and in-frame only. The table includes around 100,000 clones, approximately 91% detected once. Sequencing input: peripheral blood. These TCRs come from a man in his fifties or sixties with acute or convalescent COVID-19. Each CDR3 is given with its conserved first and last residue. Fields, in order: CDR3 length, clone size, J gene, D gene, V gene, CDR3 protein, CDR3 DNA. A D gene is named only where the DNA matches it firmly. Size values are once, few and many counts, or a class for expanded clones, and some rows have none.

>13|.|TRBJ1-1|.|TRBV5-1
CASSLQGNTEAFF
TGCGCCAGCAGCTTACAGGGGAACACTGAAGCTTTCTTT
>14|many|TRBJ1-1|.|TRBV6-5
CASSYAGLNTEAFF
TGTGCCAGCAGTTACGCAGGATTGAACACTGAAGCTTTCTTT
>13|.|TRBJ1-2|.|TRBV28
CASSFIEPGGYTF
TGTGCCAGCAGTTTTATCGAACCGGGTGGCTACACCTTC
>14|.|TRBJ2-7|TRBD1|TRBV2
CASSPGTASYEQYF
TGTGCCAGCAGTCCCGGGACAGCCTCCTACGAGCAGTACTTC
>17|.|TRBJ1-2|.|TRBV7-6
CASSLETGPGPNYGYTF
TGTGCCAGCAGCTTAGAAACAGGGCCGGGCCCTAACTATGGCTACACCTTC
>14|.|TRBJ1-1|TRBD1|TRBV5-1
CASSFGQGTTEAFF
TGCGCCAGCAGCTTTGGACAGGGTACCACTGAAGCTTTCTTT
>11|.|TRBJ2-2|.|TRBV6-6
CASSPRGELFF
TGTGCCAGCAGTCCGCGGGGGGAGCTGTTTTTT
>15|.|TRBJ2-1|TRBD2|TRBV27
CASTLLAGAANEQFF
TGTGCCAGCACCCTACTAGCGGGAGCGGCCAATGAGCAGTTCTTC
>12|.|TRBJ1-1|.|TRBV30
CAWRGRSTEAFF
TGTGCCTGGCGGGGTCGGTCCACTGAAGCTTTCTTT
>14|.|TRBJ1-5|TRBD1|TRBV5-5
CASSSDRDDQPQHF
TGTGCCAGCAGCTCGGACAGGGACGATCAGCCCCAGCATTTT
>16|few|TRBJ2-5|.|TRBV7-2
CASSLDLRSGKETQYF
TGTGCCAGCAGCTTAGATCTGCGTAGCGGCAAAGAGACCCAGTACTTC
>16|.|TRBJ2-1|.|TRBV5-1
CASSLGLAAPYNEQFF
TGCGCCAGCAGCTTGGGACTGGCGGCCCCCTACAATGAGCAGTTCTTC
>14|.|TRBJ1-4|.|TRBV30
CAWRPDGGNEKLFF
TGTGCCTGGCGACCCGACGGGGGGAATGAAAAACTGTTTTTT
>15|.|TRBJ1-2|TRBD1|TRBV28
CASSLDRGSDYGYTF
TGTGCCAGCAGTTTAGACAGGGGATCTGACTATGGCTACACCTTC
>15|.|TRBJ1-5|.|TRBV14
CASSLQGVNNQPQHF
TGTGCCAGCAGCTTACAGGGTGTTAACAATCAGCCCCAGCATTTT
>15|.|TRBJ2-7|TRBD2|TRBV24-1
CATSDPSGSRYEQYF
TGTGCCACCAGTGACCCTAGCGGGAGCAGGTACGAGCAGTACTTC
>15|.|TRBJ1-1|.|TRBV9
CASSVTGVQNTEAFF
TGTGCCAGCAGCGTTACGGGGGTACAGAACACTGAAGCTTTCTTT
>14|.|TRBJ1-4|TRBD1|TRBV28
CASSLGQANEKLFF
TGTGCCAGCAGTTTAGGACAGGCTAATGAAAAACTGTTTTTT
>18|.|TRBJ2-2|.|TRBV4-1
CASSQRESSGAGTGELFF
TGCGCCAGCAGCCAACGGGAGAGTAGCGGAGCAGGGACCGGGGAGCTGTTTTTT
>14|few|TRBJ1-5|.|TRBV6-1
CASSDRGDNRPQHF
TGTGCCAGCAGTGATCGGGGGGACAATCGGCCCCAGCATTTT
>17|.|TRBJ2-7|.|TRBV3-1/TRBV3-2
CASSQGWKAGITYEQYF
TGTGCCAGCAGCCAAGGCTGGAAAGCGGGCATTACCTACGAGCAGTACTTC
>12|.|TRBJ1-2|.|TRBV5-1
CASSPGWYGYTF
TGCGCCAGCAGCCCGGGGTGGTATGGCTACACCTTC
>15|.|TRBJ2-1|TRBD2|TRBV3-1/TRBV3-2
CASSHSGSSYNEQFF
TGTGCCAGCAGCCATAGCGGGAGCTCCTACAATGAGCAGTTCTTC